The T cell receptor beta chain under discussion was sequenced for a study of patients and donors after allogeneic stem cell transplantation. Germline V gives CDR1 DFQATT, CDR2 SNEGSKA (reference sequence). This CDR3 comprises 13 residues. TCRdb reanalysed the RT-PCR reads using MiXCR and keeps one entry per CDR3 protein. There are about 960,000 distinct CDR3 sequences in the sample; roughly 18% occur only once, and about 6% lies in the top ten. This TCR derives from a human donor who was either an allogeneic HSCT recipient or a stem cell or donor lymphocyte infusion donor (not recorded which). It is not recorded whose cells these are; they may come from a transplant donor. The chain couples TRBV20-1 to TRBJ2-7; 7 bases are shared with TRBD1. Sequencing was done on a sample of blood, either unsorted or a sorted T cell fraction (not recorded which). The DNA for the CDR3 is TGCAGCCTCCGGGACAGTATAAACTACGAGCAGTACTTC. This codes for CSLRDSINYEQYF.